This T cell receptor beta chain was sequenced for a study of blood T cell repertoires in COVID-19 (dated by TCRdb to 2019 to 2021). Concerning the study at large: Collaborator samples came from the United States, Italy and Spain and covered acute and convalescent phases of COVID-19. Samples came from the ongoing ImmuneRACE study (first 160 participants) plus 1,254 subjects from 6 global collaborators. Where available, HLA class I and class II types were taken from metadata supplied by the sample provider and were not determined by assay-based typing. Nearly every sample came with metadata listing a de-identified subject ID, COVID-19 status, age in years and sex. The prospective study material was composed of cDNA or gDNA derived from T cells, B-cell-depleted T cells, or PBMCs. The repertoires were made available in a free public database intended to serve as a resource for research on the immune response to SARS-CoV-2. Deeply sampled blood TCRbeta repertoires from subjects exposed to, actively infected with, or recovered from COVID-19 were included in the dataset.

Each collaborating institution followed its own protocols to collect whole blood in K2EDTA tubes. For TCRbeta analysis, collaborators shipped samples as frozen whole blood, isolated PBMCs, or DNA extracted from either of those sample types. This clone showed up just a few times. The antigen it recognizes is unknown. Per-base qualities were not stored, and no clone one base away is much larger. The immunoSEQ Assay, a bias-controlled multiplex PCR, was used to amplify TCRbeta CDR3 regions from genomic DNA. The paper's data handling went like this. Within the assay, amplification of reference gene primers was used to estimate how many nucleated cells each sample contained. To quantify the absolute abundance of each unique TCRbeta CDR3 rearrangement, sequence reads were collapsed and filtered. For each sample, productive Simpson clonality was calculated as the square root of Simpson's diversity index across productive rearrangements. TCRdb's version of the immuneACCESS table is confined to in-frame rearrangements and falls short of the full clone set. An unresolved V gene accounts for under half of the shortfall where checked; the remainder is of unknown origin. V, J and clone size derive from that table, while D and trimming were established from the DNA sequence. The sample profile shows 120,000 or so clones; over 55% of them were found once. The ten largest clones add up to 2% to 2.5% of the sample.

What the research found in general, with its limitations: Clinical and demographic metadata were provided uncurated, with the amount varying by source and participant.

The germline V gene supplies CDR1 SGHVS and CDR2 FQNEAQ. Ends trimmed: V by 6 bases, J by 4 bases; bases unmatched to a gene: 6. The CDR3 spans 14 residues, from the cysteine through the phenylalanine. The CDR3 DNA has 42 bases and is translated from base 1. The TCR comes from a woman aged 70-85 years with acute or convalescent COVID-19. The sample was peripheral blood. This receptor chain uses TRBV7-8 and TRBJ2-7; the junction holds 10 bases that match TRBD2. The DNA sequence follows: TGTGCCAGCAGTTCTAGCGGGAGAAGGTACGAGCAGTACTTC. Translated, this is CASSSSGRRYEQYF.